This T cell receptor (beta chain) stems from a study of T cell clones after liver transplantation. Study-wide context: Immunosuppression withdrawal was tried within 2 years after liver transplantation in this trial. TCRbeta sequencing after a pre-transplant mixed lymphocyte reaction identified graft-donor-reactive clones, later tracked in post-transplant blood.

This table comes from immunoSEQ multiplex PCR, and its TCRdb copy is limited to in-frame clones, with some not included. The table includes 95,000 to 110,000 clones, 82% detected once. CDR1 and CDR2 (germline): LNHDA, SQIVND (reference sequence). The CDR3 covers 13 residues. Germline trimming cut 8 bases from V and 7 bases from J; bases unmatched to any gene: 5. The sequence derives from a human donor who received a liver transplant. The sample here was CD4+ T cells from blood, taken before liver transplant. V is TRBV19 and J is TRBJ2-1, with 10 nucleotides matching TRBD2. The CDR3 DNA is TGTGCCAGTCTCACTAGCGGGATGAATGAGCAGTTCTTC. It yields the protein CASLTSGMNEQFF. Combining the CDR3 with reference TRBV19 and TRBJ2-1 gives the whole variable domain DGGITQSPKYLFRKEGQNVTLSCEQNLNHDAMYWYRQDPGQGLRLIYYSQIVNDFQKGDIAEGYSVSREKKESFPLTVTSAQKNPTAFYLCASLTSGMNEQFFGPGTRLTVL.